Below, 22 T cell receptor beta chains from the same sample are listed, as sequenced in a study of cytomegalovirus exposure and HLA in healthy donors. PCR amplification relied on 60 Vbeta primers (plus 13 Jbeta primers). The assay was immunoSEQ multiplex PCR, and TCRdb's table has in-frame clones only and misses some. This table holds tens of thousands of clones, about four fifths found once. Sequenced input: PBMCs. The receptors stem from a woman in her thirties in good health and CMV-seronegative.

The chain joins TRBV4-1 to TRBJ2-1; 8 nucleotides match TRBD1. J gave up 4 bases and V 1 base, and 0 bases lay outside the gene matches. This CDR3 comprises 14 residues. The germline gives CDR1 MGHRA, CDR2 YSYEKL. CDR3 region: CASSQGQGYNEQFF. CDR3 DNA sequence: TGCGCCAGCAGCCAAGGACAGGGGTACAATGAGCAGTTCTTC.

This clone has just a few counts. DNA of the CDR3: TGCGCCAGCAGCTTGGACCCCAACACAGGGGCCACTGAAGCTTTCTTT. Protein sequence: CASSLDPNTGATEAFF. The chain couples TRBV5-1 to TRBJ1-1; 7 positions match TRBD1. CDR1 SGHRS and CDR2 YFSETQ come from the germline V gene. V was clipped by 0 bases and J by 4 bases; unmatched bases: 9. The CDR3 runs to 16 residues. Using reference TRBV5-1 and TRBJ1-1 for the parts outside the CDR3, the full variable domain is KAGVTQTPRYLIKTRGQQVTLSCSPISGHRSVSWYQQTPGQGLQFLFEYFSETQRNKGNFPGRFSGRQFSNSRSEMNVSTLELGDSALYLCASSLDPNTGATEAFFGQGTRLTVV.

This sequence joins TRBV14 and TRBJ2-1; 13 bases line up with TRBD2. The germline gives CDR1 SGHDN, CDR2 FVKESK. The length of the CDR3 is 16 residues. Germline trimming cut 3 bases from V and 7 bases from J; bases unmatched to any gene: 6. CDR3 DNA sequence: TGTGCCAGCAGCCATTCAGGGACTAGCGGGATAAATGAGCAGTTCTTC. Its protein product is CASSHSGTSGINEQFF.

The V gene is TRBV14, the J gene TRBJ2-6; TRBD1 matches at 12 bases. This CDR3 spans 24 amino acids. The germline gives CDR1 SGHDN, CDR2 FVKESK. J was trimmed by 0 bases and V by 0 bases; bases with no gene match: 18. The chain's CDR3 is CASSQDPRDRGQPLPISGANVLTF. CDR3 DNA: TGTGCCAGCAGCCAAGATCCCCGGGACAGGGGGCAACCCCTTCCAATCTCTGGGGCCAACGTCCTGACTTTC.

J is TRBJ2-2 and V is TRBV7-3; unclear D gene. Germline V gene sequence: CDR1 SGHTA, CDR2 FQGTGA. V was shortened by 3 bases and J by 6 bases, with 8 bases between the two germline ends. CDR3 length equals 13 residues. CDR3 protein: CASSFRVAGELFF. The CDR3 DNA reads TGTGCCAGCAGCTTTCGGGTGGCCGGGGAGCTGTTTTTT.

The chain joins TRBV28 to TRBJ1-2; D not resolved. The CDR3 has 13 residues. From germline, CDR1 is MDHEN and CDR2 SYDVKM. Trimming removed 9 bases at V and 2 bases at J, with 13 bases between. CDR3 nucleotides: TGTGCCAGTTCGGGAGGGTGGAACTATGGCTACACCTTC. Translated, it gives CASSGGWNYGYTF.

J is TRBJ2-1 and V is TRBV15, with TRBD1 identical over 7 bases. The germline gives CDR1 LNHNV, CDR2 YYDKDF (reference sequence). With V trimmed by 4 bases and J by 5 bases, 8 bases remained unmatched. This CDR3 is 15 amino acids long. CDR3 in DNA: TGTGCCACCAGCATCCGACAGGGTGGAAACAATGAGCAGTTCTTC. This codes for CATSIRQGGNNEQFF.

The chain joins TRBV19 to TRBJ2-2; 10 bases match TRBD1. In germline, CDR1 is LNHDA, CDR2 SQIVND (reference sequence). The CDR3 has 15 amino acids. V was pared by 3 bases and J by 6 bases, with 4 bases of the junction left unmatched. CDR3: CASSIFGTGAGELFF. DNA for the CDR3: TGTGCCAGTAGTATTTTTGGGACAGGGGCCGGGGAGCTGTTTTTT.

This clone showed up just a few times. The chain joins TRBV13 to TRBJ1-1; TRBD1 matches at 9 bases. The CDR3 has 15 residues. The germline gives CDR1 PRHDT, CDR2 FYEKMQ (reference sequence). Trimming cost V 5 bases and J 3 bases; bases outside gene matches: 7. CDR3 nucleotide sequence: TGTGCCAGCAGCCTCCGACAGGGGGGGGACACTGAAGCTTTCTTT. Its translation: CASSLRQGGDTEAFF.

CDR3 sequence reads: CASMGTGGSGELFF. CDR3 DNA: TGTGCCAGCATGGGGACAGGGGGCTCCGGGGAGCTGTTTTTT. This sequence joins TRBV7-9 and TRBJ2-2, with 12 bases fitting TRBD1. CDR1 is SEHNR and CDR2 is FQNEAQ in the germline V gene (reference sequence). Losses at the gene ends were 7 bases for V and 6 bases for J; bases not matched to a gene: 3. The CDR3 covers 14 residues. Based on the CDR3 plus reference TRBV7-9 and TRBJ2-2, the full variable domain is DTGVSQNPRHKITKRGQNVTFRCDPISEHNRLYWYRQTLGQGPEFLTYFQNEAQLEKSRLLSDRFSAERPKGSFSTLEIQRTEQGDSAMYLCASMGTGGSGELFFGEGSRLTVL.

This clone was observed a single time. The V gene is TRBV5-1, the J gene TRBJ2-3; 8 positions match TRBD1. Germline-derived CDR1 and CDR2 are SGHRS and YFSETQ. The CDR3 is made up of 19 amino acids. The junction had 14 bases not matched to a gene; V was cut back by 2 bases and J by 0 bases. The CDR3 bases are TGCGCCAGCAGCTTCCGGACAGGGACTTTTTCGTCAAGCACAGATACGCAGTATTTT. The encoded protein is CASSFRTGTFSSSTDTQYF.

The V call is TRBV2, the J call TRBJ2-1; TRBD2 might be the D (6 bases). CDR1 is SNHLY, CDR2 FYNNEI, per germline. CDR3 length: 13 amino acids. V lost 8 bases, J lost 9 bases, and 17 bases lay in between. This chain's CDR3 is CASDQTGVGEQFF. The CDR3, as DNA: TGTGCCAGCGATCAAACGGGAGTAGGTGAGCAGTTCTTC.

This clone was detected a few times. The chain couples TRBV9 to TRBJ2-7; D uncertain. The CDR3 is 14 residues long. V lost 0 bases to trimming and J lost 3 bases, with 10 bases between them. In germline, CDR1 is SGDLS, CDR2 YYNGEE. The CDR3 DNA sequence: TGTGCCAGCAGCGTAGGTGCAGCGAACTACGAGCAGTACTTC. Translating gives CASSVGAANYEQYF.

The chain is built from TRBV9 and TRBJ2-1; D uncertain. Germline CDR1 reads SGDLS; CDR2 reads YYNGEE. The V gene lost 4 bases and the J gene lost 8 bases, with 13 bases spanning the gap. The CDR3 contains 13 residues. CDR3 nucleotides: TGTGCCAGCAGCCCCTCCCATTCGGATGAGCAGTTCTTC. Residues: CASSPSHSDEQFF.

The CDR3 region is CASSESGQYNQPQHF. The CDR3 bases are TGCGCCAGCAGCGAATCGGGACAGTACAATCAGCCCCAGCATTTT. The V and J genes are TRBV5-1 and TRBJ1-5; 7 nucleotides agree with TRBD1. This CDR3 region has 15 residues. V trimming: 4 bases; J trimming: 3 bases; junction bases outside the gene matches: 7. Germline V CDR1 and CDR2: SGHRS, YFSETQ.

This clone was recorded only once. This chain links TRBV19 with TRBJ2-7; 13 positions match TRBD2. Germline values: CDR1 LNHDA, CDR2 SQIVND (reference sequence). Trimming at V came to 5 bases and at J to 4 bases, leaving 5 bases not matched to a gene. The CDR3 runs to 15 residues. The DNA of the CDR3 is TGTGCCAGTAGTCCCAGACTAGCGGGAGGATACGAGCAGTACTTC. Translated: CASSPRLAGGYEQYF.

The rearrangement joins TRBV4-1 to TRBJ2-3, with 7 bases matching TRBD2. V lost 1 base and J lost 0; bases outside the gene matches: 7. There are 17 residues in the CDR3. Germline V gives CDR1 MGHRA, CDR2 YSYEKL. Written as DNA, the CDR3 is TGCGCCAGCAGCCAAGGACCGAGCGGGACTAGCACAGATACGCAGTATTTT. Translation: CASSQGPSGTSTDTQYF.

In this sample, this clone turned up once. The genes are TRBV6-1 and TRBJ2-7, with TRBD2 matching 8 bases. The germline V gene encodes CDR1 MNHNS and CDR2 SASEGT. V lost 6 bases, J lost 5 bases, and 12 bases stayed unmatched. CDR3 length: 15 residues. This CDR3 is CASSSPGLVLHEQYF. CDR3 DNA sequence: TGTGCCAGCAGCTCACCGGGACTAGTCCTCCACGAGCAGTACTTC.

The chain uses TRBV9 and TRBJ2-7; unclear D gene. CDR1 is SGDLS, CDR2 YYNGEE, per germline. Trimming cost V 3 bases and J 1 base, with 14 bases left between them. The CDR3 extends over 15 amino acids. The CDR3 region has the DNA TGTGCCAGCAGCGCGAGGCCGGGTTCATCCTACGAGCAGTACTTC. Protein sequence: CASSARPGSSYEQYF.

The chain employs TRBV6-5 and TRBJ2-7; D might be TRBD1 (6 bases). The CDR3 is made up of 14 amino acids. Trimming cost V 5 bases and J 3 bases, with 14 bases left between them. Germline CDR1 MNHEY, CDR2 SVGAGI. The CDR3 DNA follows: TGTGCCAGCAGTGAGCAGGGGAATGACTACGAGCAGTACTTC. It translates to CASSEQGNDYEQYF.

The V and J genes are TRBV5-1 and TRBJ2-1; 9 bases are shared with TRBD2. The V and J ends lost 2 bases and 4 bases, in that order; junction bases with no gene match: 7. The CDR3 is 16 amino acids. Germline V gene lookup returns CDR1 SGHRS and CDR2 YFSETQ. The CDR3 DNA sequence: TGCGCCAGCAGCTTCCTAGCGGGACTATCTTACAATGAGCAGTTCTTC. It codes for CASSFLAGLSYNEQFF.

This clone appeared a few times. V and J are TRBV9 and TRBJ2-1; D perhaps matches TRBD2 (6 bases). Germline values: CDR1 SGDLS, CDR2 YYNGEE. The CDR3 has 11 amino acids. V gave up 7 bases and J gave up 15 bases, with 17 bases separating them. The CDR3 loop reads CASGASDNSFF. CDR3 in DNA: TGTGCCAGCGGGGCTAGCGATAACTCGTTCTTC.